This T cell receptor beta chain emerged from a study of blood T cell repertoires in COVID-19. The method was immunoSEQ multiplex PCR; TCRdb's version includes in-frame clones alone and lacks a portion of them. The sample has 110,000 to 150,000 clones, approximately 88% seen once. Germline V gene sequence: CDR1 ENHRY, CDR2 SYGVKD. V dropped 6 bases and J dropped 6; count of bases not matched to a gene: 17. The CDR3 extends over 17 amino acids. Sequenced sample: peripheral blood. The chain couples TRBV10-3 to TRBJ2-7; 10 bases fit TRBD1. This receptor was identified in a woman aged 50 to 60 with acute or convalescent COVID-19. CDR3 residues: CAIRDQSIGTGAFEQYF. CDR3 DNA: TGTGCCATCAGGGATCAATCTATAGGGACAGGGGCCTTCGAGCAGTACTTC.